The 29 T cell receptor beta chains reported below all come from one sample, sequenced in a study of cytomegalovirus exposure and HLA in healthy donors. Assay: immunoSEQ multiplex PCR; the TCRdb copy retains only in-frame clones and omits some. The sample lists under 100,000 clones, roughly 96% seen once, with over 0.7% in the top ten. Material: PBMCs. The receptors derive from a man aged 18 to 30 in good health and CMV-seronegative.

This chain links TRBV7-2 with TRBJ2-1, with D possibly matching TRBD1 (6 bases). Germline CDR1 and CDR2: SGHTA and FQGNSA. Trimming took 6 bases from V and 7 from J, leaving 19 bases between them. The CDR3 has 15 amino acids. CDR3 DNA: TGTGCCAGCAGGGTCCCACAGGGCACCTTTAATGAGCAGTTCTTC. It codes for CASRVPQGTFNEQFF.

The chain is built from TRBV11-2 and TRBJ2-7; a possible D gene is TRBD2 (5 bases). From germline, CDR1 is SGHAT and CDR2 FQNNGV. This CDR3 contains 14 residues. Trimming pared 1 base from V and 2 bases from J, leaving 9 bases between. Written as DNA, the CDR3 is TGTGCCAGCAGCTTAGGAGGGTCAACCTACGAGCAGTACGTC. It encodes CASSLGGSTYEQYV.

This sequence joins TRBV18 and TRBJ2-2; the D is unclear. The V gene lost 2 bases and the J gene lost 4 bases, with 8 bases spanning the gap. CDR1 is KGHSH and CDR2 is LQKENI in the germline V gene. The CDR3 contains 14 residues. CDR3 DNA: TGTGCCAGCTCACCATCACAGTCCACCGGGGAGCTGTTTTTT. Amino acid sequence: CASSPSQSTGELFF.

This chain links TRBV7-9 with TRBJ2-7; TRBD2 matches at 10 bases. CDR3 length: 16 residues. Germline CDR1 is SEHNR and CDR2 is FQNEAQ (reference sequence). Trimming took 1 base from V and 3 from J; bases not matched to a gene: 6. CDR3 coding DNA: TGTGCCAGCAGCTTAGGGAAGCGGGAGGGCGGCTACGAGCAGTACTTC. Its translation is CASSLGKREGGYEQYF.

The chain uses TRBV5-8 and TRBJ1-4; D gene unclear. Germline V CDR1 and CDR2: SGHTS, YDEGEE. The germline V and J ends were trimmed by 5 bases and 8 bases, with 10 bases remaining between them. The CDR3 is made up of 12 amino acids. The CDR3 DNA reads TGTGCCAGCAGGTTGTTCGTGGAAAAACTGTTTTTT. Residues: CASRLFVEKLFF. Based on the CDR3 plus reference TRBV5-8 and TRBJ1-4, the full variable domain is EAGVTQSPTHLIKTRGQQATLRCSPISGHTSVYWYQQALGLGLQFLLWYDEGEERNRGNFPPRFSGRQFPNYSSELNVNALELEDSALYLCASRLFVEKLFFGSGTQLSVL.

This clone has just one count. The rearrangement links TRBV14 to TRBJ2-1; TRBD2 agrees at 7 bases. The CDR3 is 15 amino acids. The ends lost 4 bases at V and 3 bases at J; junction bases unmatched: 6. The germline CDR1 and CDR2 sequences are SGHDN and FVKESK. CDR3 DNA sequence: TGTGCCAGCAGCCCCCCGGGACTACTCTACAATGAGCAGTTCTTC. Translating gives CASSPPGLLYNEQFF.

The chain combines TRBV2 with TRBJ1-5; weak D call: TRBD1 (6 bases). The CDR3 loop spans 12 amino acids. Germline V gives CDR1 SNHLY, CDR2 FYNNEI. V was shortened by 7 bases and J by 7 bases, with 11 bases between the two germline ends. As DNA, the CDR3 is TGTGCCAGCACAAACCAGGGGCAGCCCCAGCATTTT. Protein: CASTNQGQPQHF.

V and J are TRBV4-1 and TRBJ1-2; TRBD1 aligns across 9 bases. The length of the CDR3 is 15 residues. Germline CDR1 MGHRA, CDR2 YSYEKL. V dropped 5 bases and J dropped 7; count of bases not matched to a gene: 11. The CDR3 region has the DNA TGCGCCAGCAGCTCCCGAGACAGGGGGGGAAGTGGCTACACCTTC. Protein sequence: CASSSRDRGGSGYTF.

The V and J genes are TRBV30 and TRBJ2-1, with D possibly TRBD1 on 5 matching bases. The CDR3 contains 15 residues. CDR1 is GTSNPN, CDR2 SVGIG, per germline (reference sequence). Trimming left V 4 bases short and J 6 bases short, with 19 bases between. The CDR3 bases are TGTGCCTGGAACGTAGGGCAGCTAGGGGTCAATGAGCAGTTCTTC. Translation: CAWNVGQLGVNEQFF.

The rearrangement joins TRBV19 to TRBJ2-2; no clear D gene. The length of the CDR3 is 15 residues. Germline V gives CDR1 LNHDA, CDR2 SQIVND (reference sequence). V lost 6 bases to trimming and J lost 3 bases, with 14 bases between them. In nucleotides, the CDR3 is TGTGCCAGTAGCTCGCGATCTCGCTACACCGGGGAGCTGTTTTTT. Encoded protein: CASSSRSRYTGELFF.

The chain links TRBV28 to TRBJ1-2, with TRBD1 as a possible D gene (6 bases). CDR1 is MDHEN, CDR2 SYDVKM, per germline. The CDR3 is made up of 14 amino acids. V shed 2 bases and J shed 8 bases, with 15 bases lying between them. The CDR3 nucleotides read TGTGCCAGCAGTTTACGCCCAGGGGCCGTCGGCTACACCTTC. Translating gives CASSLRPGAVGYTF.

V usage is TRBV6-1 and J usage is TRBJ1-1; 9 nucleotides align to TRBD1. The V and J ends lost 1 base and 0 bases, in that order; junction bases with no gene match: 0. This CDR3 spans 15 amino acids. Germline loops: CDR1 MNHNS, CDR2 SASEGT. The CDR3 loop is CASSEGTGVNTEAFF. In DNA form, the CDR3 reads TGTGCCAGCAGTGAAGGGACAGGGGTGAACACTGAAGCTTTCTTT.

The chain carries TRBV11-3 and TRBJ2-1; 7 nucleotides line up with TRBD2. Per the germline V gene, CDR1 is SGHNT and CDR2 is YENEEA. The V gene end was trimmed by 0 bases and the J gene end by 2 bases; junction bases not matched to a gene: 4. This CDR3 contains 16 residues. The chain's CDR3 is CASSLDRGGAYNEQFF. The CDR3 DNA reads as TGTGCCAGCAGCTTAGATAGGGGAGGGGCCTACAATGAGCAGTTCTTC.

The chain combines TRBV19 with TRBJ2-2; TRBD2 agrees at 9 bases. With 2 bases clipped from V and 5 bases from J, the junction kept 0 bases outside the gene matches. The CDR3 length is 14 residues. The germline CDR1 and CDR2 sequences are LNHDA and SQIVND (reference sequence). In nucleotides, the CDR3 is TGTGCCAGTAGTATAACTAGCGGGACCGGGGAGCTGTTTTTT. This encodes CASSITSGTGELFF. The full variable domain, its missing parts supplied by reference TRBV19 and TRBJ2-2, is DGGITQSPKYLFRKEGQNVTLSCEQNLNHDAMYWYRQDPGQGLRLIYYSQIVNDFQKGDIAEGYSVSREKKESFPLTVTSAQKNPTAFYLCASSITSGTGELFFGEGSRLTVL.

This clone was observed a handful of times. V gene TRBV18 combines with J gene TRBJ1-3, with 8 bases matching TRBD1. Looked up from germline, CDR1 is KGHSH and CDR2 is LQKENI. J was trimmed by 8 bases and V by 3 bases; bases with no gene match: 6. The CDR3 extends over 14 amino acids. The CDR3 nucleotides are TGTGCCAGCTCACCGGGGACAGGAGGGGACACCATATATTTT. This sequence encodes CASSPGTGGDTIYF.

This clone was seen only once. This chain connects TRBV5-6 to TRBJ2-1; 9 bases are shared with TRBD1. J was trimmed by 3 bases and V by 1 base; bases with no gene match: 2. The CDR3 contains 15 residues. The V gene's germline CDR1 is SGHDT and CDR2 YYEEEE. Here the CDR3 reads CASSLTGGIYNEQFF. The CDR3 bases are TGTGCCAGCAGCTTGACAGGGGGCATCTACAATGAGCAGTTCTTC.

V is TRBV5-1 and J is TRBJ1-2; 8 bases are a match to TRBD1. Trimming removed 3 bases from V and 4 bases from J; junction bases left unmatched: 5. The CDR3 is made up of 14 amino acids. Germline CDR1 is SGHRS and CDR2 is YFSETQ. CDR3 nucleotide sequence: TGCGCCAGCAGCTCGGGGGACAGGTCCTATGGCTACACCTTC. Translation: CASSSGDRSYGYTF.

The chain recombines TRBV27 with TRBJ2-1, with 8 bases matching TRBD1. Germline CDR1 reads MNHEY; CDR2 reads SMNVEV (reference sequence). CDR3 length: 14 residues. The J segment lost 7 bases and the V segment lost 6 bases, leaving 8 bases of the junction unmatched. The CDR3 DNA sequence: TGTGCCAGCAGACGATTGACAGGGGAGAATGAGCAGTTCTTC. It yields the protein CASRRLTGENEQFF.

CDR3 in amino acids: CASSLFTGVGYTF. In DNA form, the CDR3 reads TGTGCCAGCAGTTTATTCACAGGGGTAGGCTACACCTTC. This chain links TRBV28 with TRBJ1-2, with TRBD1 matching over 7 bases. The CDR3 is 13 residues long. V lost 1 base to trimming and J lost 8 bases; unmatched junction nucleotides: 4. In germline, CDR1 is MDHEN, CDR2 SYDVKM.

This chain uses TRBV9 with TRBJ2-7; TRBD1 matches at 7 bases. Germline V gives CDR1 SGDLS, CDR2 YYNGEE. The CDR3 runs to 15 residues. Trimming at V came to 4 bases and at J to 3 bases, leaving 10 bases not matched to a gene. CDR3 loop: CASSPRDSGFYEQYF. As DNA, the CDR3 is TGTGCCAGCAGCCCAAGGGACAGCGGATTCTACGAGCAGTACTTC. The whole variable domain, remainder taken from reference TRBV9 and TRBJ2-7, is DSGVTQTPKHLITATGQRVTLRCSPRSGDLSVYWYQQSLDQGLQFLIQYYNGEERAKGNILERFSAQQFPDLHSELNLSSLELGDSALYFCASSPRDSGFYEQYFGPGTRLTVT.

CDR3 DNA sequence: TGTGCCAGCAGCGCGGAATTTTTTAGCTCCTACAATGAGCAGTTCTTC. Its translation is CASSAEFFSSYNEQFF. J is TRBJ2-1 and V is TRBV5-4; D remains ambiguous. Per the germline V gene, CDR1 is SGHNT and CDR2 is YYREEE (reference sequence). This CDR3 has 16 amino acids. The V gene lost 4 bases and the J gene lost 0 bases, with 14 bases spanning the gap.

The chain carries TRBV5-1 and TRBJ1-4; D ambiguous. The CDR3 loop spans 15 amino acids. V dropped 0 bases and J dropped 4 bases, with 10 bases sitting between them. In germline, CDR1 is SGHRS, CDR2 YFSETQ. This CDR3 is CASSLVAGFNEKLFF. The CDR3 nucleotides read TGCGCCAGCAGCTTGGTCGCGGGGTTTAATGAAAAACTGTTTTTT. Full variable domain (remainder filled in from reference TRBV5-1 and TRBJ1-4): KAGVTQTPRYLIKTRGQQVTLSCSPISGHRSVSWYQQTPGQGLQFLFEYFSETQRNKGNFPGRFSGRQFSNSRSEMNVSTLELGDSALYLCASSLVAGFNEKLFFGSGTQLSVL.

The V and J genes are TRBV5-1 and TRBJ2-1, with D uncertain. CDR1 and CDR2 from the germline V gene are SGHRS and YFSETQ. This CDR3 comprises 15 residues. With 2 bases removed from V and 0 bases from J, the gap between germline ends came to 9 bases. The CDR3: CASSFPSDSYNEQFF. For the CDR3, the DNA is TGCGCCAGCAGCTTCCCCAGCGACTCCTACAATGAGCAGTTCTTC.

The V call is TRBV5-4, the J call TRBJ1-1; 7 bases map to TRBD1. The CDR3 consists of 13 residues. Germline V lookup: CDR1 SGHNT, CDR2 YYREEE (reference sequence). Losses at the gene ends were 5 bases for V and 5 bases for J; bases not matched to a gene: 6. DNA for the CDR3: TGTGCCAGCAGATTAGGGGGCAGGACTGAAGCTTTCTTT. This encodes CASRLGGRTEAFF.

The genes are TRBV5-4 and TRBJ2-1; 7 nucleotides line up with TRBD1. CDR3 size: 16 residues. The V and J ends lost 4 bases and 0 bases, in that order; junction bases with no gene match: 7. Germline V gene lookup returns CDR1 SGHNT and CDR2 YYREEE (reference sequence). CDR3 DNA: TGTGCCAGCAGCATTGGGGGACAGCGCTCCTACAATGAGCAGTTCTTC. Its protein product is CASSIGGQRSYNEQFF.

The chain uses TRBV19 and TRBJ2-2; 11 nucleotides agree with TRBD2. This CDR3 has 18 residues. Germline V gene data show CDR1 as LNHDA and CDR2 as SQIVND (reference sequence). V trimming: 4 bases; J trimming: 5 bases; junction bases outside the gene matches: 12. CDR3 sequence: CASSTHNSGRARTGELFF. CDR3 DNA: TGTGCCAGTAGTACTCACAATAGCGGGAGGGCCAGGACCGGGGAGCTGTTTTTT.

This chain joins TRBV28 and TRBJ2-3; TRBD2 is a possible D gene (6 bases). V dropped 2 bases and J dropped 6 bases, with 12 bases sitting between them. Looked up from germline, CDR1 is MDHEN and CDR2 is SYDVKM. This CDR3 spans 14 amino acids. CDR3 sequence: CASSLALGRDTQYF. The CDR3 DNA sequence: TGTGCCAGCAGTTTAGCCCTTGGGAGGGATACGCAGTATTTT.

This chain connects TRBV5-1 to TRBJ2-7, with 10 bases lining up with TRBD1. The germline gives CDR1 SGHRS, CDR2 YFSETQ. Trimming at V came to 4 bases and at J to 2 bases, leaving 6 bases not matched to a gene. The CDR3 consists of 15 residues. The chain's CDR3 is CASSIRTGGTYEQYF. CDR3 nucleotide sequence: TGCGCCAGCAGCATTCGGACAGGGGGAACCTACGAGCAGTACTTC.

The chain couples TRBV4-1 to TRBJ1-2; 7 nucleotides line up with TRBD1. This CDR3 spans 15 amino acids. Germline CDR1 reads MGHRA; CDR2 reads YSYEKL. The J segment lost 0 bases and the V segment lost 1 base, leaving 2 bases of the junction unmatched. CDR3 DNA sequence: TGCGCCAGCAGCCAAGGGGACAGAGCTAACTATGGCTACACCTTC. Its protein is CASSQGDRANYGYTF.